This section outlines one T cell receptor beta chain sequence together with its context. The target antigen is unknown. Libraries were prepared by immunoSEQ multiplex PCR; TCRdb keeps only in-frame clonotypes and omits some of them. The sample holds about 74,000 clones; more than 70% are singletons and the top ten take approximately 2.1%. These data originate in a study of OX40 agonist ivuxolimab in advanced cancers. Study-wide context: Ivuxolimab, an antibody acting as an agonist of OX40 (CD134), was used to treat patients. Study-wide points: Not determined was the antigen specificity of the expanded peripheral T cells. With doses of 0.1 to 3.0 mg/kg, CD4+ and CD8+ blood T cells had undergone clonal expansion by week 6.

The CDR3 is made up of 15 amino acids. The V end was cut by 2 bases, the J end by 3 bases, with 11 bases between. Germline CDR1 and CDR2: SGHDT and YYEEEE. Patients were excluded for autoimmune disease history or systemic immunosuppression. The source of this sequence is an adult with an advanced solid tumor such as melanoma, head and neck, liver or kidney cancer. The material was CD4+ or CD8+ T cells sorted from blood, obtained in a trial of the OX40 agonist ivuxolimab. V is TRBV5-6 and J is TRBJ1-4; a possible D gene is TRBD1 (6 bases). The chain's CDR3 is CASSFLTGSNEKLFF. The CDR3, as DNA: TGTGCCAGCAGCTTCCTGACAGGTTCTAATGAAAAACTGTTTTTT.